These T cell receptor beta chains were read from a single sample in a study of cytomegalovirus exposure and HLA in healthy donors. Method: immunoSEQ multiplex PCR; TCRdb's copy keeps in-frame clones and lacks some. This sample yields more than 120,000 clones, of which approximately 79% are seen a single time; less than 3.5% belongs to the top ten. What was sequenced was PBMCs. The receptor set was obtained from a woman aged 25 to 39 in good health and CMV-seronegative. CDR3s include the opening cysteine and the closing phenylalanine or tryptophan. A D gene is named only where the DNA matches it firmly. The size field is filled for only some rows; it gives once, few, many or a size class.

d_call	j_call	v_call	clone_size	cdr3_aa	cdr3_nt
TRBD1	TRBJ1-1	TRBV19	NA	CASSSRDRAAEAFF	TGTGCCAGTAGCAGCCGGGACAGAGCCGCTGAAGCTTTCTTT
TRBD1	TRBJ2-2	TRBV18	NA	CASFTGTGYTGELFF	TGTGCCAGCTTCACCGGGACAGGCTACACCGGGGAGCTGTTTTTT
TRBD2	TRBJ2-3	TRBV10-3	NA	CAISLAGGSTDTQYF	TGTGCCATCAGTTTAGCGGGAGGGAGCACAGATACGCAGTATTTT
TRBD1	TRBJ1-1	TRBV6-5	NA	CASRRQGGGTEAFF	TGTGCCAGCAGGAGACAGGGTGGAGGCACTGAAGCTTTCTTT
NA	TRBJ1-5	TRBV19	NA	CASSDRSEQPQHF	TGTGCCAGTAGTGACAGGTCGGAACAGCCCCAGCATTTT
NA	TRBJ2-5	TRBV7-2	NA	CASSLFGGETQYF	TGTGCCAGCAGCTTATTCGGGGGAGAGACCCAGTACTTC
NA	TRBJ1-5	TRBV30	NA	CAWSVRGNQPQHF	TGTGCCTGGAGTGTTAGGGGAAATCAGCCCCAGCATTTT
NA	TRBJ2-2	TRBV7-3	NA	CASSTGNTGELFF	TGTGCCAGCAGCACAGGGAACACCGGGGAGCTGTTTTTT
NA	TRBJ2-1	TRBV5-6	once	CASSFWSFYNEQFF	TGTGCCAGCAGCTTCTGGAGCTTCTACAATGAGCAGTTCTTC
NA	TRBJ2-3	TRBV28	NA	CASSESQGRRDTQYF	TGTGCCAGCAGCGAATCGCAGGGAAGAAGAGATACGCAGTATTTT
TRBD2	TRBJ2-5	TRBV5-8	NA	CASSLSYGTSLGETQYF	TGTGCCAGCAGCTTGAGTTACGGGACTAGCCTTGGAGAGACCCAGTACTTC